The rows below give T cell receptor beta chains drawn from one sample of a study of Graves' ophthalmopathy and Graves' hyperthyroidism. Via MiXCR, TCRdb re-called the multiplex PCR reads, giving one row per CDR3 protein. The data contain some 150,000 distinct CDR3 sequences, approximately 40% of them singletons. The material sequenced was peripheral blood. These receptors were taken from a man aged 30 to 45 with Graves' ophthalmopathy. Each CDR3 is given with its conserved first and last residue. A D gene is named only where the DNA matches it firmly. A clone size is listed for some rows: how often the clone was seen (once, few, many), or a class if it is expanded.

>TRBJ2-4|TRBV27|many|NA
CASSLGRGEWRYF
TGTGCCAGCAGTTTAGGCAGGGGAGAATGGAGGTACTTC
>TRBJ1-2|TRBV6-5|many|TRBD1
CASSYSREGAGGGYTF
TGTGCCAGCAGTTACTCCAGGGAGGGGGCAGGGGGTGGCTACACCTTC
>TRBJ1-3|TRBV28|many|NA
CASSSYFNTIYF
TGTGCCAGCAGTTCATATTTCAACACCATATATTTT
>TRBJ1-1|TRBV29-1|few|NA
CSVAGVRNTEAFF
TGCAGCGTTGCGGGGGTCCGTAACACTGAAGCTTTCTTT
>TRBJ2-5|TRBV6-2/TRBV6-3|many|NA
CASSTGETQYF
TGTGCCAGCAGTACAGGGGAGACCCAGTACTTC
>TRBJ2-5|TRBV6-2/TRBV6-3|few|TRBD1
CASSIRQGIGETQYF
TGTGCCAGCAGCATCAGACAGGGGATAGGGGAGACCCAGTACTTC
>TRBJ1-1|TRBV30|many|NA
CAWSKYTPRNTEAFF
TGTGCCTGGAGCAAATACACACCCAGGAACACTGAAGCTTTCTTT
>TRBJ1-2|TRBV6-5|NA|TRBD1
CASSYASGQGSYTF
TGTGCCAGCAGTTACGCGTCGGGACAGGGAAGCTACACCTTC
>TRBJ2-2|TRBV27|many|TRBD1
CASSLRGRDTGELFF
TGTGCCAGCAGTTTAAGGGGGCGCGACACCGGGGAGCTGTTTTTT
>TRBJ1-1|TRBV19|NA|NA
CATPSNTEAFF
TGTGCCACCCCTTCGAACACTGAAGCTTTCTTT
>TRBJ1-2|TRBV28|NA|NA
CASSILLSFVYGYTF
TGTGCCAGCAGTATCCTTCTAAGTTTCGTCTATGGCTACACCTTC
>TRBJ2-3|TRBV12-3/TRBV12-4|many|NA
CASKNHTDTQYF
TGTGCCAGCAAGAATCATACGGATACGCAGTATTTT
>TRBJ2-5|TRBV20-1|many|TRBD2
CSATGPPSGSRETQYF
TGCAGTGCGACGGGCCCCCCGAGCGGGAGTCGGGAGACCCAGTACTTC
>TRBJ1-5|TRBV6-1|NA|NA
CASSGEARGNQPQHF
TGTGCCAGCAGTGGGGAGGCCAGGGGCAATCAGCCCCAGCATTTT
>TRBJ2-5|TRBV11-3|NA|TRBD2
CASSHTSGNVVETQYF
TGTGCCAGCAGCCATACTAGCGGGAACGTTGTAGAGACCCAGTACTTC
>TRBJ2-5|TRBV27|many|TRBD2
CASSYFGTSGQETQYF
TGTGCCAGCAGTTACTTTGGGACTAGCGGACAAGAGACCCAGTACTTC
>TRBJ1-3|TRBV12-3/TRBV12-4|NA|NA
CASRGRTFSGNTIYF
TGTGCCAGCAGGGGACGCACCTTCTCTGGAAACACCATATATTTT
>TRBJ1-2|TRBV11-1|NA|NA
CASRKGGALNYGYTF
TGTGCCAGCAGAAAGGGAGGGGCTCTCAACTATGGCTACACCTTC
>TRBJ2-2|TRBV6-5|NA|NA
CASSYSMPGELFF
TGTGCCAGCAGTTACTCGATGCCCGGGGAGCTGTTTTTT
>TRBJ2-7|TRBV6-2/TRBV6-3|many|TRBD1
CASMWQGDHYEQYF
TGTGCCAGCATGTGGCAGGGGGACCACTACGAGCAGTACTTC
>TRBJ2-5|TRBV11-2|NA|NA
CASSSAGRRETQYF
TGTGCCAGCAGTTCCGCAGGGAGGCGGGAGACCCAGTACTTC
>TRBJ2-7|TRBV7-9|NA|NA
CASSAGLTYEQYF
TGTGCCAGCAGCGCGGGACTCACCTACGAGCAGTACTTC
>TRBJ2-5|TRBV7-2|many|NA
CASSLEGRLRETQYF
TGTGCCAGCAGCTTAGAGGGGAGACTAAGAGAGACCCAGTACTTC
>TRBJ1-6|TRBV6-2/TRBV6-3|NA|TRBD1
CASSYDRDRNSPLHF
TGTGCCAGCAGTTACGACCGGGACAGAAATTCACCCCTCCACTTT
>TRBJ2-7|TRBV6-2/TRBV6-3|NA|TRBD2
CASSDPGTSGYEQYF
TGTGCCAGCAGTGACCCCGGGACTAGCGGGTACGAGCAGTACTTC
>TRBJ2-4|TRBV6-1|NA|NA
CASSDQGTLLNIQYF
TGTGCCAGCAGCGATCAGGGGACTCTACTAAACATTCAGTACTTC
>TRBJ2-7|TRBV28|NA|TRBD2
CASSPHQGGNYEQYF
TGTGCCAGCAGTCCCCACCAGGGAGGGAACTACGAGCAGTACTTC
>TRBJ2-7|TRBV30|NA|TRBD2
CAWRRLAGYEQYF
TGTGCCTGGAGAAGGCTAGCGGGCTACGAGCAGTACTTC
>TRBJ2-5|TRBV6-1|few|TRBD2
CASRPGGGTQYF
TGTGCCAGCAGGCCGGGAGGTGGGACCCAGTACTTC
>TRBJ1-6|TRBV12-3/TRBV12-4|many|TRBD1
CASSGQGDSPLHF
TGTGCCAGCAGCGGACAGGGGGATTCACCCCTCCACTTT
>TRBJ2-6|TRBV11-2|many|NA
CASSLVLLGSGANVLTF
TGTGCCAGCAGCTTAGTGTTACTGGGCTCTGGGGCCAACGTCCTGACTTTC
>TRBJ2-7|TRBV12-3/TRBV12-4|NA|NA
CASSLGTVDEQYF
TGTGCCAGCAGTTTAGGGACCGTGGACGAGCAGTACTTC
>TRBJ1-2|TRBV6-1|NA|NA
CASNPLRWGYGYTF
TGTGCCAGTAACCCCCTGAGGTGGGGGTATGGCTACACCTTC
>TRBJ2-7|TRBV11-2|NA|TRBD1
CASSHGDRPDEQYF
TGTGCCAGCAGCCACGGGGACAGGCCCGACGAGCAGTACTTC
>TRBJ2-7|TRBV6-5|many|TRBD2
CASSSGGRDSYEQYF
TGTGCCAGCAGTTCAGGCGGGAGGGATTCCTACGAGCAGTACTTC
>TRBJ2-7|TRBV12-3/TRBV12-4|many|TRBD1
CASRDRNYEQYF
TGTGCCAGTCGGGACAGAAACTACGAGCAGTACTTC
>TRBJ2-7|TRBV29-1|many|TRBD2
CSGSGGGAYEQYF
TGCAGCGGCTCCGGGGGGGGGGCCTACGAGCAGTACTTC
>TRBJ2-5|TRBV5-5|NA|NA
CASSRTGLQETQYF
TGTGCCAGCAGCCGGACGGGGCTCCAAGAGACCCAGTACTTC
>TRBJ2-5|TRBV6-1|NA|NA
CASKTPGGSETQYF
TGTGCCAGCAAAACCCCGGGGGGCTCGGAGACCCAGTACTTC
>TRBJ1-6|TRBV7-2|many|NA
CASSLGQPNSPLHF
TGTGCCAGCAGCTTAGGGCAGCCCAATTCACCCCTCCACTTT
>TRBJ1-2|TRBV6-1|few|TRBD1
CASSTGQGAYGYTF
TGTGCCAGCAGTACCGGACAGGGGGCCTATGGCTACACCTTC
>TRBJ1-2|TRBV30|many|NA
CAWRLKGGAGGYTF
TGTGCCTGGAGGTTAAAAGGAGGGGCGGGGGGCTACACCTTC
>TRBJ2-7|TRBV28|few|NA
CASSPPISSASSYEQYF
TGTGCCAGCAGCCCACCTATCTCTAGCGCCAGCTCCTACGAGCAGTACTTC
>TRBJ1-5|TRBV12-3/TRBV12-4|many|NA
CASSHGILGGQPQHF
TGTGCCAGCAGCCACGGGATTTTAGGAGGTCAGCCCCAGCATTTT
>TRBJ2-7|TRBV20-1|NA|NA
CSARGPSAGTYEQYF
TGCAGTGCAAGGGGGCCCTCAGCGGGAACCTACGAGCAGTACTTC
>TRBJ2-7|TRBV28|many|NA
CASQEGWKQYF
TGTGCCAGCCAGGAGGGGTGGAAGCAGTACTTC
>TRBJ1-5|TRBV6-1|few|NA
CASSDWGQPNNQPQHF
TGTGCCAGCAGTGATTGGGGCCAGCCCAACAATCAGCCCCAGCATTTT
>TRBJ2-5|TRBV7-3|once|NA
CASSLRERGRETQYF
TGTGCCAGCAGCTTAAGGGAGAGGGGTAGGGAGACCCAGTACTTC